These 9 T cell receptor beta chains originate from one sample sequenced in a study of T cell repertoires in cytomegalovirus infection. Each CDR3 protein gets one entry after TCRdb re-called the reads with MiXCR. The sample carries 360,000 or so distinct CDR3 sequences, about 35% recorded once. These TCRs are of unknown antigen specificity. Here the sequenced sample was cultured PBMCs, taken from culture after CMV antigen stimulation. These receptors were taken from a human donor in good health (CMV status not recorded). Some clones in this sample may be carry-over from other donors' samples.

CDR3 in amino acids: CASNVGNQPQHF. The CDR3 coding sequence is TGTGCCAGTAACGTTGGCAATCAGCCCCAGCATTTT. This rearrangement joins TRBV19 to TRBJ1-5; no definite D call. This CDR3 comprises 12 residues. Trimming removed 7 bases at V and 2 bases at J, with 6 bases between. Germline V gene lookup returns CDR1 LNHDA and CDR2 SQIVND (reference sequence).

Here the CDR3 DNA reads TGTGCCAGCAGCCCCTATTCTAGCGGGAGGTGGGATGAGCAGTTCTTC. Residues: CASSPYSSGRWDEQFF. The genes are TRBV7-3 and TRBJ2-1, with 11 bases matching TRBD2. Germline V CDR1 and CDR2: SGHTA, FQGTGA. The CDR3 is made up of 16 amino acids. J gave up 8 bases and V 5 bases, and 11 bases lay outside the gene matches.

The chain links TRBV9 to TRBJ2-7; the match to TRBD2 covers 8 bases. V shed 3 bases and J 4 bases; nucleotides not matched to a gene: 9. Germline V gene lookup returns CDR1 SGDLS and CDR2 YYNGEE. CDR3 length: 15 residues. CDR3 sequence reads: CASSEGAGAIYEQYF. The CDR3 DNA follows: TGTGCCAGCAGCGAGGGAGCGGGAGCGATTTACGAGCAGTACTTC.

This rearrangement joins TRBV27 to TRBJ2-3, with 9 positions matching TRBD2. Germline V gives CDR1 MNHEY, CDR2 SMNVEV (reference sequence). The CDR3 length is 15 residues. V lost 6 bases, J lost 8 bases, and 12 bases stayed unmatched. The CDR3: CASSLPPPGLATQYF. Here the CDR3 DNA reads TGTGCCAGCAGCCTACCCCCGCCGGGACTAGCTACGCAGTATTTT.

CDR3 nucleotides: TGTGCCACCAGCAGAGATCGGGGGGAGCCTCCAGGGAGAAGTCAGCCCCAGCATTTT. It translates to CATSRDRGEPPGRSQPQHF. The chain links TRBV15 to TRBJ1-5; D is perhaps TRBD1 (5 bases). The V end was cut by 0 bases, the J end by 6 bases, with 24 bases between. Germline-derived CDR1 and CDR2 are LNHNV and YYDKDF (reference sequence). The CDR3 runs 19 residues.

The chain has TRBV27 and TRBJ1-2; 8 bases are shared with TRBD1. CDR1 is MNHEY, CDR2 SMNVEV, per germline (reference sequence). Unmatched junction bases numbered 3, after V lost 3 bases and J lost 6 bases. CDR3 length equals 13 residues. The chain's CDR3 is CASSFGTGNGYTF. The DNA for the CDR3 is TGTGCCAGCAGTTTTGGGACAGGAAATGGCTACACCTTC.

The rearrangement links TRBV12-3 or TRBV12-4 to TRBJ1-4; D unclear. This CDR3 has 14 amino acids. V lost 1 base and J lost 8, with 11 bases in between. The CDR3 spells CASSLVGPGEKLFF. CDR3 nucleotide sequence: TGTGCCAGCAGTTTAGTAGGCCCGGGAGAAAAACTGTTTTTT.

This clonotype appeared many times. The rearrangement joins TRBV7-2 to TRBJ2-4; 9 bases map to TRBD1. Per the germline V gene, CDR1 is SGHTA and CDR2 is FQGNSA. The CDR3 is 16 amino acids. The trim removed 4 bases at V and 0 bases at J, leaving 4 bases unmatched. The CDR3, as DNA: TGTGCCAGCAGCTCCGGACAGGGGCGAGCCAAAAACATTCAGTACTTC. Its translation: CASSSGQGRAKNIQYF.

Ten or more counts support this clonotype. CDR3 nucleotides: TGTGCCAGCAGCTTTAGCCGGAATCAGCCCCAGCATTTT. Its translation is CASSFSRNQPQHF. This chain uses TRBV7-4 with TRBJ1-5; no definite D call. With 3 bases removed from V and 4 bases from J, the gap between germline ends came to 7 bases. CDR1 SGHVT and CDR2 SQSDAQ come from the germline V gene. The CDR3 sequence is 13 residues long.